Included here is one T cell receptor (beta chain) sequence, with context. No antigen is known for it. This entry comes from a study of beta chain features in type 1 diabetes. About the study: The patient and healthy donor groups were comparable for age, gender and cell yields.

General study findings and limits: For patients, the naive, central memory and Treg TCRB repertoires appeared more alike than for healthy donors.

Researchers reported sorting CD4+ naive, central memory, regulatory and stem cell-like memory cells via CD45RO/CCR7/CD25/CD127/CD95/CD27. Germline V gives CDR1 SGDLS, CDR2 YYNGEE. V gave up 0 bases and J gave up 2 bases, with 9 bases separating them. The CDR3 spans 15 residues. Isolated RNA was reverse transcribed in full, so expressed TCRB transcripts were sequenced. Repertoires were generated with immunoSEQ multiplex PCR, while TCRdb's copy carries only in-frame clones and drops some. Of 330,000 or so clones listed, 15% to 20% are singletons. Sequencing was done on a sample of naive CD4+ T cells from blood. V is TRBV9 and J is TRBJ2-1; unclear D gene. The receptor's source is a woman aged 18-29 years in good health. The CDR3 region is CASSVELGTYNEQFF. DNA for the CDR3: TGTGCCAGCAGCGTAGAATTGGGCACCTACAATGAGCAGTTCTTC. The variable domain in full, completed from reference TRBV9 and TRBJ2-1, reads DSGVTQTPKHLITATGQRVTLRCSPRSGDLSVYWYQQSLDQGLQFLIQYYNGEERAKGNILERFSAQQFPDLHSELNLSSLELGDSALYFCASSVELGTYNEQFFGPGTRLTVL.